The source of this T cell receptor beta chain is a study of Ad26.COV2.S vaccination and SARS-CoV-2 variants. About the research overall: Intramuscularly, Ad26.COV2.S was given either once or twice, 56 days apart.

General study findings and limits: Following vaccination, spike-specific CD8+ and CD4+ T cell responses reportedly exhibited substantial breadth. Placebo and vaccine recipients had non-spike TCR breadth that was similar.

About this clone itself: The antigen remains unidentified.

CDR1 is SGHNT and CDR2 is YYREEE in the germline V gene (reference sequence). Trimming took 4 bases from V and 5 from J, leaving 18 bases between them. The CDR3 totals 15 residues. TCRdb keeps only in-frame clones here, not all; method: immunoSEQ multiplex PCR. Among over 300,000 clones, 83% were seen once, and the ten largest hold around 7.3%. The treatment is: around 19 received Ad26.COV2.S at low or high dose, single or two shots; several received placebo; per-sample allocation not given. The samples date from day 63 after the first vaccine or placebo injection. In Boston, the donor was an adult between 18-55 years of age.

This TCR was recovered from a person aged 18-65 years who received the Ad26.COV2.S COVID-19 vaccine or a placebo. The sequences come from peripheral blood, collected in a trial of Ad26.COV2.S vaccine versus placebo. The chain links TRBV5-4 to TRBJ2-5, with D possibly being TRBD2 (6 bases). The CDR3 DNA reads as TGTGCCAGCAGCCCGGACTATACCGTTGAGGAGACCCAGTACTTC. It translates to CASSPDYTVEETQYF.